The source of this T cell receptor (beta chain) is a study of blood T cell dynamics during melanoma immunotherapy. Whole-study context: Standard first-line treatment here was pembrolizumab or nivolumab plus ipilimumab in metastatic melanoma.

CDR1 and CDR2 from the germline V gene are MDHEN and SYDVKM. The V end was cut by 2 bases, the J end by 3 bases, with 5 bases between. CDR3 length equals 12 residues. This sample's time point: week 3, after first cycle of checkpoint inhibitor. Prior systemic cancer therapy, immunosuppressant use and other active malignancies excluded patients. DNA loading was fixed at approximately 0.35 ug for all bulk PBMC samples. TCRdb's copy holds only in-frame clones and misses some; the assay was immunoSEQ multiplex PCR. The table has fewer than 15,000 clones, approximately 90% seen once. This chain uses TRBV28 with TRBJ2-7; D is ambiguous. Specimen: blood, collected from a patient treated with checkpoint blockade. This TCR was recovered from a human donor with melanoma. The CDR3 sequence is CASSLRVYEQYF. The CDR3 nucleotides are TGTGCCAGCAGTTTACGAGTCTACGAGCAGTACTTC.